This TCR beta chain is drawn from a study of T cells in Graves' hyperthyroidism and ophthalmopathy. This clonotype was observed a single time. Its antigen remains unknown. Under 3 months was the duration of disease in ophthalmopathy patients, who also had a Clinical Activity Score of at least 3 and a NOSPECS grade of at least 4. From roughly 9.2 ml of fresh peripheral blood, PBMCs were isolated. Study results and limitations: Separation of ophthalmopathy from stable hyperthyroidism was achieved by a 13 V-J model.

The V gene's germline CDR1 is ENHRY and CDR2 SYGVKD. This CDR3 is built from 14 residues. Trimming removed 5 bases from V and 4 bases from J, with 12 bases in between. Amplification targeted TCR beta CDR3 regions from RNA transcripts. Initially, a first-round RT-PCR of the TCR CDR3 employed the HTBI primer set. Each CDR3 protein is one row after TCRdb ran MiXCR on the multiplex PCR reads. The sample holds fewer than 550,000 distinct CDR3 sequences, less than 25% seen once. The sample taken for sequencing was blood. The TCR was taken from a woman in her 30s with Graves' ophthalmopathy. The J gene is TRBJ1-5, the V gene TRBV10-3; D is possibly TRBD1 (6 bases). CDR3 amino acids: CAISPAGVNQPQHF. CDR3 nucleotide sequence: TGTGCCATCAGTCCCGCAGGGGTTAATCAGCCCCAGCATTTT.